The 30 T cell receptor beta chains below were found in one sample sequenced in a study of regulatory T cells in long-lasting Graves disease. Documented time point: persistent/refractory GD, antithyroid drugs over 5 years with positive TRAb. Making the TCR library involved RNA that had been extracted from PBMCs. Both iRepertoire HTBI primers and Arm-PCR of CDR3 regions were used to build the TCR beta libraries. TCRdb called the multiplex PCR reads again in MiXCR, with one record for every CDR3 protein. The sample carries about 450,000 distinct CDR3 sequences, around 24% recorded once. Sequencing used peripheral blood mononuclear cells (PBMCs), obtained when the disease was refractory, from a patient treated with antithyroid drugs. Receptor source: a female donor with Graves disease.

Here the CDR3 DNA reads TGTGCCAGCAGTTACTCGTGGGGGGAGACCCAGTACTTC. Encoded protein: CASSYSWGETQYF. This chain joins TRBV6-2 or TRBV6-3 and TRBJ2-5, with D perhaps being TRBD1 or TRBD2 (5 bases each). The CDR3 sequence is 13 residues long. V lost 0 bases, J lost 5 bases, and 7 bases lay in between. Germline CDR1 MNHEY, CDR2 SVGEGT.

J is TRBJ2-2 and V is TRBV24-1, with 8 bases lining up with TRBD2. This CDR3 is 16 amino acids long. Germline V lookup: CDR1 KGHDR, CDR2 SFDVKD. Trimming removed 3 bases from V and 6 bases from J; junction bases left unmatched: 8. CDR3 DNA: TGTGCCACCAGTGATGGGATCGGGGGGGTCCCCGGGGAGCTGTTTTTT. Translation gives CATSDGIGGVPGELFF.

A note on this clonotype: This is likely an artifact of a read error, given a far larger clone one base away. The chain carries TRBV7-3 and TRBJ2-2, with D unresolved. The V gene's germline CDR1 is SGHTA and CDR2 FQGTGA. The CDR3 runs to 11 residues. Trimming left V 6 bases short and J 4 bases short, with 3 bases between. CDR3 sequence: CASRSTGELFF. CDR3 coding DNA: TGTGCCAGCAGATCCACCGGGGAGCTGTTTTTT.

This rearrangement joins TRBV7-8 to TRBJ2-2; 11 bases line up with TRBD2. CDR1 is SGHVS, CDR2 FQNEAQ, per germline. The V segment lost 3 bases and the J segment 2 bases; nucleotides outside the gene matches: 5. The CDR3 has 17 residues. CDR3 coding DNA: TGTGCCAGCAGCTTTTTAACTAGCGGGAGTAACACCGGGGAGCTGTTTTTT. Protein sequence: CASSFLTSGSNTGELFF.

This clonotype has a handful of counts. The chain recombines TRBV11-3 with TRBJ2-7, with TRBD2 matching over 15 bases. In germline, CDR1 is SGHNT, CDR2 YENEEA. V gave up 4 bases and J gave up 5 bases; unmatched junction bases: 3. This CDR3 is built from 15 residues. The CDR3 sequence is CASSSGLAGGHEQYF. The CDR3 nucleotides read TGTGCCAGCAGCTCAGGACTAGCGGGAGGGCACGAGCAGTACTTC.

In this sample, this clonotype turned up a few times. The chain is built from TRBV7-2 and TRBJ1-1; D call uncertain. Trimming left V 7 bases short and J 0 bases short, with 12 bases between. The CDR3 consists of 14 residues. The germline V gene has CDR1 SGHTA and CDR2 FQGNSA. CDR3 bases: TGTGCCAGCAACCCGGTCGAGATGAACACTGAAGCTTTCTTT. Protein sequence: CASNPVEMNTEAFF.

The chain employs TRBV14 and TRBJ2-7; 11 bases are shared with TRBD2. Germline assignment: CDR1 SGHDN and CDR2 FVKESK. Unmatched junction bases numbered 13, after V lost 1 base and J lost 5 bases. The length of the CDR3 is 18 residues. As DNA, the CDR3 is TGTGCCAGCAGCCAAGGAGGGGGACTAGCGGATGACCGCCACGAGCAGTACTTC. Its translation: CASSQGGGLADDRHEQYF.

The V gene is TRBV20-1, the J gene TRBJ1-4; the match to TRBD1 covers 9 bases. There are 15 residues in the CDR3. CDR1 is DFQATT and CDR2 is SNEGSKA in the germline V gene (reference sequence). Unmatched junction bases numbered 9, after V lost 0 bases and J lost 10 bases. The CDR3 DNA reads as TGCAGTGCTAGAGACCGGACAGGGGTCGGTGGAAAACTGTTTTTT. It translates to CSARDRTGVGGKLFF.

This clonotype occurred once. The chain employs TRBV2 and TRBJ1-1; weak D call: TRBD1 (6 bases). The CDR3 has 13 amino acids. Deletions cut 5 bases from V and 4 bases from J, with 11 bases between. Germline loops: CDR1 SNHLY, CDR2 FYNNEI. CDR3 region: CASSPTGPTEAFF. The CDR3 nucleotides are TGTGCCAGCAGTCCTACAGGGCCCACTGAAGCTTTCTTT. Combining the CDR3 with reference TRBV2 and TRBJ1-1 gives the whole variable domain EPEVTQTPSHQVTQMGQEVILRCVPISNHLYFYWYRQILGQKVEFLVSFYNNEISEKSEIFDDQFSVERPDGSNFTLKIRSTKLEDSAMYFCASSPTGPTEAFFGQGTRLTVV.

The chain combines TRBV12-3 or TRBV12-4 with TRBJ1-6; 9 bases line up with TRBD1. The CDR3 runs 14 residues. V shed 6 bases, J shed 6 bases, and the junction held 3 bases outside the gene matches. CDR3 DNA sequence: TGTGCCAGCAGCACAGGGGGCGGTAATTCACCCCTCCACTTT. This encodes CASSTGGGNSPLHF.

The V gene is TRBV9, the J gene TRBJ2-3, with TRBD2 identical over 8 bases. The CDR3 has 14 amino acids. Trimming removed 0 bases from V and 5 bases from J; junction bases left unmatched: 2. Germline lookup yields CDR1 SGDLS and CDR2 YYNGEE. CDR3 nucleotides: TGTGCCAGCAGCGTAGCGGGAGGGCAAGATACGCAGTATTTT. It encodes CASSVAGGQDTQYF.

This clonotype appeared a few times. This chain uses TRBV12-3 or TRBV12-4 with TRBJ2-7; D not certain. Trimming took 5 bases from V and 4 from J, leaving 9 bases between them. This CDR3 comprises 12 residues. In nucleotides, the CDR3 is TGTGCCAGCAGTGTCACCCTATACGAGCAGTACTTC. Translation: CASSVTLYEQYF.

This clonotype was counted at least ten times. The CDR3 DNA is TGTGCCAGTCTGGACAGGGGGTCTGGGGCCAACGTCCTGACTTTC. Amino acids: CASLDRGSGANVLTF. The V call is TRBV11-1, the J call TRBJ2-6; the match to TRBD1 covers 10 bases. CDR1 is SGHAT, CDR2 FQDESV, per germline (reference sequence). The CDR3 is 15 amino acids. Trimming took 9 bases from V and 1 from J; bases not matched to a gene: 3.

This clonotype was seen more than once but under ten times. This rearrangement joins TRBV27 to TRBJ2-4; TRBD2 matches 10 bases. The CDR3 covers 14 residues. The V gene's germline CDR1 is MNHEY and CDR2 SMNVEV (reference sequence). Trimming cost V 5 bases and J 8 bases; bases outside gene matches: 6. CDR3 loop: CASSPTSGNYIQYF. The DNA for the CDR3 is TGTGCCAGCAGTCCTACTAGCGGGAACTACATTCAGTACTTC.

This clonotype was detected many times. The gene calls are TRBV12-3 or TRBV12-4 and TRBJ1-1, with unresolved D. The V and J ends lost 6 bases and 1 base respectively, with 9 bases between them. The CDR3 covers 13 residues. The CDR3 sequence: CASSHISNTEAFF. CDR3 DNA sequence: TGTGCCAGCAGCCATATCTCGAACACTGAAGCTTTCTTT.

The chain employs TRBV5-1 and TRBJ2-2, with D possibly being TRBD1 (6 bases). There are 14 residues in the CDR3. The ends were cut back, 3 bases at V and 4 bases at J, with 10 bases in the middle. CDR1 is SGHRS, CDR2 YFSETQ, per germline. CDR3 DNA sequence: TGCGCCAGCAGCTGGCAGGGGACCACCGGGGAGCTGTTTTTT. It yields the protein CASSWQGTTGELFF.

The V gene is TRBV29-1, the J gene TRBJ1-4; no clear D. The CDR3 totals 13 residues. Trimming removed 5 bases from V and 0 bases from J, with 7 bases in between. Per germline, CDR1 SQVTM and CDR2 ANQGSEA. CDR3 residues: CSVRTATNEKLFF. The CDR3 DNA is TGCAGCGTTCGCACAGCAACTAATGAAAAACTGTTTTTT.

With regard to this clonotype: A much more abundant neighbour one base away suggests this may be a read error. This sequence joins TRBV20-1 and TRBJ2-7; 7 bases map to TRBD1. The V gene's germline CDR1 is DFQATT and CDR2 SNEGSKA (reference sequence). V was pared by 6 bases and J by 6 bases, with 8 bases of the junction left unmatched. The CDR3 totals 12 residues. DNA for the CDR3: TGCAGTGCCGGAACAGGGGTCCGCGAGCAGTACTTC. Translating it yields CSAGTGVREQYF.

This clonotype came up a few times. J is TRBJ2-5 and V is TRBV4-3; D uncertain. The V end was cut by 0 bases, the J end by 4 bases, with 12 bases between. CDR3 size: 15 residues. Germline V gene lookup returns CDR1 LGHNA and CDR2 YSLEER. The CDR3 protein is CASSQDLNGLETQYF. The CDR3, as DNA: TGCGCCAGCAGCCAAGATTTGAACGGTTTAGAGACCCAGTACTTC.

This clonotype was seen repeatedly, ten times or more. V and J are TRBV28 and TRBJ2-7, with D possibly matching TRBD2 (6 bases). Germline-derived CDR1 and CDR2 are MDHEN and SYDVKM. Trimming pared 6 bases from V and 5 bases from J, leaving 17 bases between. There are 14 residues in the CDR3. In nucleotides, the CDR3 is TGTGCCAGCAGACCAAAGGGAGGACTTCACGAGCAGTACTTC. Protein sequence: CASRPKGGLHEQYF.

This clonotype was counted ten times or more. The CDR3 nucleotides are TGTGCCAGCAGCTTTGGGGGGTGGAACACTGAAGCTTTCTTT. Encoded protein: CASSFGGWNTEAFF. The V and J genes are TRBV11-2 and TRBJ1-1; the D gene is possibly TRBD1 (5 bases). CDR3 size: 14 residues. From germline, CDR1 is SGHAT and CDR2 FQNNGV. V lost 3 bases and J 1 base, leaving 9 bases between the germline ends.

This clonotype was counted ten times or more. V usage is TRBV7-9 and J usage is TRBJ2-7; tentative D call: TRBD2 (6 bases). Germline V gives CDR1 SEHNR, CDR2 FQNEAQ (reference sequence). This CDR3 contains 12 residues. V lost 4 bases and J 6 bases, leaving 10 bases between the germline ends. The CDR3 is CASSWGDREQYF. CDR3 nucleotides: TGTGCCAGCAGCTGGGGGGACCGCGAGCAGTACTTC.

The V gene is TRBV15, the J gene TRBJ2-6, with D hard to call. The V gene's germline CDR1 is LNHNV and CDR2 YYDKDF (reference sequence). The CDR3 is 15 residues long. V was pared by 5 bases and J by 0 bases, with 8 bases between. CDR3 sequence: CATSESPSGANVLTF. In DNA form, the CDR3 reads TGTGCCACCAGCGAGAGTCCCTCTGGGGCCAACGTCCTGACTTTC.

This clonotype was detected only a few times. This CDR3 is CASSSSVRNTEAFF. CDR3 DNA: TGTGCCAGCAGTTCTTCCGTGAGGAACACTGAAGCTTTCTTT. The V and J genes are TRBV12-3 or TRBV12-4 and TRBJ1-1; no reliable D call. Trimming cost V 4 bases and J 1 base, with 10 bases left between them. The CDR3 loop spans 14 amino acids.

This sequence joins TRBV29-1 and TRBJ2-7; 7 bases line up with TRBD1. This CDR3 has 12 amino acids. The V gene's germline CDR1 is SQVTM and CDR2 ANQGSEA. The CDR3 is CGARQGSNEQYF. The CDR3 DNA reads as TGCGGCGCCAGACAGGGTTCCAACGAGCAGTACTTC.

The V and J genes are TRBV2 and TRBJ2-7; TRBD1 matches 7 bases. Trimming removed 1 base from V and 4 bases from J; junction bases left unmatched: 7. Germline values: CDR1 SNHLY, CDR2 FYNNEI. The CDR3 length is 15 residues. For the CDR3, the DNA is TGTGCCAGCAGTGAAGAGGGGGCAGGGGTTTACGAGCAGTACTTC. As protein: CASSEEGAGVYEQYF.

The chain joins TRBV18 to TRBJ2-7, with unresolved D. The ends were cut back, 5 bases at V and 8 bases at J, with 25 bases in the middle. The CDR3 has 16 amino acids. Germline assignment: CDR1 KGHSH and CDR2 LQKENI. The CDR3, as DNA: TGTGCCAGCTCATTTGGTCTGAGTACATTCTCAAGCCAGCAGTACTTC. Translation: CASSFGLSTFSSQQYF.

This clonotype was detected ten times or more. The CDR3 loop reads CSARDRATEAFF. The CDR3 DNA follows: TGCAGTGCTAGGGACAGGGCCACTGAAGCTTTCTTT. The rearrangement joins TRBV20-1 to TRBJ1-1, with 8 bases aligning to TRBD1. The germline V gene has CDR1 DFQATT and CDR2 SNEGSKA (reference sequence). V was clipped by 3 bases and J by 4 bases; unmatched bases: 1. This CDR3 spans 12 amino acids.

This clonotype was seen repeatedly, ten times or more. The chain recombines TRBV6-1 with TRBJ1-4, with a weak D call TRBD1 (5 bases). Germline-derived CDR1 and CDR2 are MNHNS and SASEGT. This CDR3 is built from 13 residues. The germline V and J ends were trimmed by 3 bases and 6 bases, with 8 bases remaining between them. CDR3 protein: CASSDGAYEKLFF. CDR3 nucleotides: TGTGCCAGCAGTGACGGGGCGTATGAAAAACTGTTTTTT.

Remarks on this clonotype: One base away lies a much larger clone, so this may be a sequencing read error. In this CDR3 the conserved last residue, phenylalanine or tryptophan, is missing, so a read error is likely. The chain has TRBV2 and TRBJ1-2, with TRBD1 identical over 8 bases. The germline CDR1 and CDR2 sequences are SNHLY and FYNNEI. With 8 bases clipped from V and 3 bases from J, the junction kept 2 bases outside the gene matches. The CDR3 sequence is 12 residues long. CDR3 protein: CASGQGDYGYTS. The CDR3 DNA is TGTGCCAGCGGACAGGGCGACTATGGCTACACCTCC.